This T cell receptor beta chain was captured in a study of Ad26.COV2.S vaccination and SARS-CoV-2 variants (dated by TCRdb to the early 2020s). Regarding the study in general: Vaccine-arm donors came from COV1001, a multicentre, randomized, double-blind, placebo-controlled phase I-IIa trial of Ad26.COV2.S in healthy adults. Dosing of Ad26.COV2.S was intramuscular, at either 5x10^10 or 1x10^11 viral particles, delivered as one shot or as two shots spaced 56 days apart. TCRbeta repertoire sequencing served as the tool for gauging how specific and how broad the SARS-CoV-2-reactive T cell receptors were following Ad26.COV2.S vaccination. A total of around 32 samples were included in the TCR-sequenced set, comprising some 20 Ad26.COV2.S vaccine recipients, 5 placebo recipients and 8 SARS-CoV-2 convalescent individuals. Trial participants were randomized into five groups of five, in which low-dose or high-dose Ad26.COV2.S was given once or twice, or placebo was given on both occasions. Investigators did not know the trial group allocation while performing experiments and assessing outcomes.

In the case of this clone: No antigen is known for it. One base away there is no much larger clone; base qualities are not given.

Looking up the germline V gene yields CDR1 LGHNA and CDR2 YNFKEQ. The CDR3 holds 12 amino acids from the cysteine to the phenylalanine. Kept here is only the CDR3 DNA, which spans 36 bases and is read in frame from base 1. The V and J ends are trimmed by 8 bases and 1 base, leaving 8 bases between them. What this sample's treatment or condition label stands for: about 20 received Ad26.COV2.S at low or high dose, single or two shots; roughly five received placebo; per-sample allocation not given. For vaccine and placebo recipients, the sequenced repertoires came from samples collected on day 63 after the first injection. Between 29 July and 7 August 2020, Cohort 1b enrolled about two dozen adults aged 18-55 years at one site in Boston, USA. As a vaccine, Ad26.COV2.S was a replication-incompetent adenovirus type 26 vector that expressed a prefusion-stabilized SARS-CoV-2 spike protein derived from the original Wuhan strain.

The immunoSEQ Assay was used to sequence TCRbeta CDR3 regions. After extraction, genomic DNA underwent amplification by bias-controlled multiplex PCR, followed by high-throughput sequencing. The paper's data handling went like this. To quantify the absolute abundance of every unique TCRbeta CDR3 region, sequences were collapsed and filtered. T cell fraction was estimated by normalizing TCRbeta template counts to usable DNA, with usable DNA measured through amplification of reference genes found in all nucleated cells. Repertoire TCRs were annotated as SARS-CoV-2-specific by exact matching of V gene, CDR3 amino acid sequence and J gene to a known reactive TCR set. The reference SARS-CoV-2 TCR set was derived from MIRA and filtered for enrichment in COVID-19-positive ImmuneCODE repertoires, a step that removed public or cross-reactive TCRs. Based on the MIRA antigens, annotated TCRs were further analysed at the level of specific ORF or position within ORF. Breadth was defined as annotated unique rearrangements over total unique productive rearrangements; depth was the summed frequency of those rearrangements. TCR breadth was compared between groups using two-sided Wilcoxon rank-sum tests. What TCRdb holds here is the immuneACCESS table cut down to in-frame rearrangements. Part of the clones is not present; checked against another copy, under half of the missing clones reflect an unresolved V gene, and the others are unexplained. V, J and clone size reflect that table, while D and trimming were determined from the DNA. The sample table contains approximately 410,000 clones; only one count was recorded for roughly 88% of them. The ten largest account for 3.5% to 4% of the sample.

Broader findings and caveats from the paper: The study was not powered for comparison of responses between vaccine doses or regimens. Vaccine and placebo recipients had comparable non-spike TCR breadth, which fits with the vaccine containing only spike. According to the authors, total T cell responses may have been underestimated by the TCR breadth and depth analyses. Substantial breadth of spike-specific CD8+ and CD4+ T cell responses was reported after vaccination. Spike-specific TCR breadth was higher in Ad26.COV2.S recipients than in placebo recipients (P = 0.0014).

Recombination joined TRBV4-2 with TRBJ1-2; TRBD1 is perhaps the D gene, given 5 matching bases. The clonotype was recovered from a person aged 18 to 59 who received the Ad26.COV2.S COVID-19 vaccine or a placebo. Here the sequenced sample was peripheral blood, taken in a trial of Ad26.COV2.S vaccine versus placebo. The nucleotide sequence reads TGTGCCAGCGGGGGACTTAACTATGGCTACACCTTC. This gives the protein CASGGLNYGYTF.